This TCR beta chain was identified in a study of T cells in Graves' hyperthyroidism and ophthalmopathy. Study-wide background: Peripheral blood draws took place at initial diagnosis, ahead of any treatment. Findings and limits, study-wide: Stable hyperthyroidism and ophthalmopathy were separated using 13 V-J signatures.

After removal of 6 bases from V and 5 bases from J, the junction contained 12 bases not matched to a gene. The CDR3 totals 16 residues. Per the germline V gene, CDR1 is MDHEN and CDR2 is SYDVKM. This clonotype was detected ten times or more. Its antigen is still unknown. RNA transcripts served as the template for amplifying TCR beta CDR3 regions. The TCR CDR3 first-round RT-PCR relied on the HTBI primer set. TCRdb ran MiXCR on the multiplex PCR reads and lists one entry per CDR3 protein. The data show more than 500,000 distinct CDR3 sequences, with under 15% seen just once and 3.5% to 4.5% held by the top ten.

The clonotype was recovered from a woman between 40 and 50 years old with Graves' ophthalmopathy. The rearrangement uses TRBV28 and TRBJ2-5, with 10 positions matching TRBD2. Sequences were obtained from blood. The CDR3 protein is CASSAPRAGGPETQYF. The CDR3 coding sequence is TGTGCCAGCAGCGCCCCTAGAGCGGGAGGGCCGGAGACCCAGTACTTC.